Shown below are 7 T cell receptor beta chains from a single sample sequenced in a study of patients with pleural tuberculosis. A single record per CDR3 protein comes from TCRdb applying MiXCR to the reads. The top ten clones hold roughly 17% of a sample with about 50,000 distinct CDR3 sequences, about 6.8% of them seen once. These receptors all stem from a human donor with pleural tuberculosis.

There are many counts of this clonotype. V usage is TRBV10-3 and J usage is TRBJ1-1, with 12 positions matching TRBD1. The V and J ends lost 3 bases and 4 bases, in that order; junction bases with no gene match: 9. This CDR3 region has 17 residues. The germline V gene has CDR1 ENHRY and CDR2 SYGVKD. The CDR3 here is CAISDRDRGRSITEAFF. CDR3 coding DNA: TGTGCCATCAGTGACCGGGACAGGGGGCGCAGTATCACTGAAGCTTTCTTT.

This clonotype was counted a few times. The J gene is TRBJ2-7, the V gene TRBV18; 8 nucleotides match TRBD1. J lost 2 bases, V lost 2 bases, and 5 bases had no gene match. Per the germline V gene, CDR1 is KGHSH and CDR2 is LQKENI. The CDR3 sequence is 15 residues long. The CDR3 DNA reads TGTGCCAGCTCACCAAAAGGACAGGGAACCTACGAGCAGTACTTC. As protein: CASSPKGQGTYEQYF. Looking up the rest from reference TRBV18 and TRBJ2-7 gives the full variable domain: NAGVMQNPRHLVRRRGQEARLRCSPMKGHSHVYWYRQLPEEGLKFMVYLQKENIIDESGMPKERFSAEFPKEGPSILRIQQVVRGDSAAYFCASSPKGQGTYEQYFGPGTRLTVT.

This clonotype was observed many times. This chain uses TRBV20-1 with TRBJ1-5; 7 bases agree with TRBD1. Trimming cost V 1 base and J 4 bases; bases outside gene matches: 4. The CDR3 is made up of 14 amino acids. Per the germline V gene, CDR1 is DFQATT and CDR2 is SNEGSKA (reference sequence). The CDR3 DNA is TGCAGTGCTAGAGTCTCAGGGGGAAATCAGCCCCAGCATTTT. Amino acids: CSARVSGGNQPQHF.

This clonotype has ten or more counts. V gene TRBV19 combines with J gene TRBJ1-6; TRBD1 is a possible D gene (5 bases). Germline V lookup: CDR1 LNHDA, CDR2 SQIVND (reference sequence). Trimming left V 8 bases short and J 9 bases short, with 17 bases between. This CDR3 comprises 14 residues. CDR3 in DNA: TGTGCCAGTCATCGGGACGGGGTTACTTCACCCCTCCACTTT. Translating gives CASHRDGVTSPLHF.

This clonotype occurred many times. The V call is TRBV7-2, the J call TRBJ1-1; D unresolved. The germline V and J ends were trimmed by 5 bases and 10 bases, with 11 bases remaining between them. This CDR3 spans 11 amino acids. Germline V lookup: CDR1 SGHTA, CDR2 FQGNSA. The CDR3 sequence is CASSTHTVAFF. The CDR3 nucleotides read TGTGCCAGCAGCACCCATACAGTAGCTTTCTTT.

This clonotype was recorded many times. This rearrangement joins TRBV6-1 to TRBJ2-7; 12 nucleotides align to TRBD2. The CDR3 extends over 14 amino acids. Germline CDR1 reads MNHNS; CDR2 reads SASEGT. The ends lost 6 bases at V and 4 bases at J; junction bases unmatched: 4. The CDR3 sequence: CASRKGLAGYEQYF. The CDR3 bases are TGTGCCAGCAGGAAGGGACTAGCGGGTTACGAGCAGTACTTC.

This clonotype was observed many times. The V call is TRBV20-1, the J call TRBJ2-7; the match to TRBD2 covers 12 bases. V was pared by 6 bases and J by 4 bases, with 10 bases of the junction left unmatched. This CDR3 is 15 amino acids long. Germline CDR1 and CDR2: DFQATT and SNEGSKA (reference sequence). The CDR3 nucleotides are TGCAGTGCCCCAAATCCCCTAGCGGGAGGGTACGAGCAGTACTTC. Encoded protein: CSAPNPLAGGYEQYF.